These 21 T cell receptor beta chains originate from one sample sequenced in a study of T cell responses to AZD1222 COVID-19 vaccine. The assay was immunoSEQ multiplex PCR, and TCRdb's table has in-frame clones only and misses some. Among about 120,000 clones listed, approximately 94% were seen once. This specimen was peripheral blood, taken 28 days after the second AZD1222 dose. These receptors were taken from an adult who received the AZD1222 COVID-19 vaccine.

This clone was detected only once. Written as DNA, the CDR3 is TGTGCCAGCAGCACTTGGGAGAGGTCCCCCGTTACCTCTAACTATGGCTACACCTTC. Protein sequence: CASSTWERSPVTSNYGYTF. This chain uses TRBV28 with TRBJ1-2; D is undetermined. Deletions cut 6 bases from V and 0 bases from J, with 26 bases between. The CDR3 runs to 19 residues. Per the germline V gene, CDR1 is MDHEN and CDR2 is SYDVKM.

Concerning this clone itself: The junction and the germline gene differ at one end; a read error may be behind it. The chain is built from TRBV28 and TRBJ1-1, with 9 bases aligning to TRBD1. The CDR3 length is 17 residues. CDR1 MDHEN and CDR2 SYDVKM come from the germline V gene. This CDR3 reads CASSLPGQGLVDTEAFF. The CDR3 DNA is TGTGCCAGCAGTTTACCGGGACAGGGTTTGGTGGACACTGAGGCTTTCTTT. Drawing the rest from reference TRBV28 and TRBJ1-1, the complete variable domain is DVKVTQSSRYLVKRTGEKVFLECVQDMDHENMFWYRQDPGLGLRLIYFSYDVKMKEKGDIPEGYSVSREKKERFSLILESASTNQTSMYLCASSLPGQGLVDTEAFFGQGTRLTVV.

Concerning this clone itself: The junction does not match germline at one end; this may be a read error. The gene calls are TRBV27 and TRBJ1-5; 8 bases match TRBD1. The CDR3 contains 15 residues. Germline-derived CDR1 and CDR2 are MNHEY and SMNVEV (reference sequence). The CDR3 nucleotides are TGTGCCAGCAGTCTATCTCAGGGGGCTCGGCAGCCCCAGCATTTT. Translating it yields CASSLSQGARQPQHF.

This sequence joins TRBV19 and TRBJ2-3, with D possibly TRBD2 on 5 matching bases. The ends were cut back, 9 bases at V and 9 bases at J, with 13 bases in the middle. Germline CDR1 LNHDA, CDR2 SQIVND (reference sequence). The CDR3 totals 11 residues. The CDR3 region has the DNA TGTGCCAGCGGAAACCGAGGGACGCAGTATTTT. It translates to CASGNRGTQYF.

The chain has TRBV19 and TRBJ1-4; D is unresolved. Germline V gene sequence: CDR1 LNHDA, CDR2 SQIVND (reference sequence). The CDR3 covers 14 residues. V gave up 5 bases and J gave up 5 bases, with 12 bases separating them. CDR3 protein: CASSPRTQNEKLFF. For the CDR3, the DNA is TGTGCCAGTAGTCCAAGGACCCAGAATGAAAAACTGTTTTTT.

The chain employs TRBV14 and TRBJ1-2, with D perhaps matching TRBD1 (5 bases). The length of the CDR3 is 18 residues. From germline, CDR1 is SGHDN and CDR2 FVKESK. Trimming left V 1 base short and J 7 bases short, with 25 bases between. The CDR3 protein is CASSQALLARGGAFGYTF. CDR3 coding DNA: TGTGCCAGCAGCCAAGCGCTTTTAGCAAGGGGCGGCGCCTTTGGCTACACCTTC.

This rearrangement joins TRBV7-9 to TRBJ1-5; D gene ambiguous. The germline gives CDR1 SEHNR, CDR2 FQNEAQ (reference sequence). V lost 5 bases to trimming and J lost 4 bases, with 12 bases between them. The CDR3 is made up of 14 amino acids. DNA of the CDR3: TGTGCCAGCAGCGCCGAAGGCGTAAATCAGCCCCAGCATTTT. This gives the protein CASSAEGVNQPQHF.

The genes are TRBV27 and TRBJ2-1; 11 bases fit TRBD2. The CDR3 spans 19 residues. J lost 0 bases, V lost 3 bases, and 10 bases had no gene match. Germline CDR1 MNHEY, CDR2 SMNVEV (reference sequence). The CDR3 sequence is CASSLGLAGGISSYNEQFF. Here the CDR3 DNA reads TGTGCCAGCAGTTTGGGTCTAGCGGGGGGAATAAGCTCCTACAATGAGCAGTTCTTC.

The genes are TRBV3-1 (or the pseudogene TRBV3-2) and TRBJ2-7; a possible D gene is TRBD1 (6 bases). Per the germline V gene, CDR1 is LGHDT and CDR2 is YNNKEL (reference sequence). V lost 4 bases, J lost 2 bases, and 15 bases lay in between. This CDR3 has 15 residues. CDR3 residues: CASSRLQAGAYEQYF. For the CDR3, the DNA is TGTGCCAGCAGCCGCTTGCAAGCAGGGGCCTACGAGCAGTACTTC.

The chain combines TRBV29-1 with TRBJ1-2; TRBD1 might be the D (5 bases). Germline assignment: CDR1 SQVTM and CDR2 ANQGSEA. This CDR3 is 12 amino acids long. V was trimmed by 1 base and J by 7 bases, leaving 10 bases between them. The CDR3 sequence is CSVEAGLTGYTF. In nucleotides, the CDR3 is TGCAGCGTTGAAGCAGGGTTGACTGGCTACACCTTC.

This clone appeared once. The chain combines TRBV19 with TRBJ2-2; D gene uncertain. CDR1 is LNHDA and CDR2 is SQIVND in the germline V gene (reference sequence). Deletions cut 9 bases from V and 2 bases from J, with 16 bases between. The CDR3 contains 15 residues. The CDR3 DNA reads as TGTGCCAGCCGGAGTGGGCAGTACAACACCGGGGAGCTGTTTTTT. It codes for CASRSGQYNTGELFF.

V usage is TRBV3-1 (or the pseudogene TRBV3-2) and J usage is TRBJ1-1, with D unclear. Germline CDR1 is LGHDT and CDR2 is YNNKEL (reference sequence). The CDR3 spans 13 residues. Trimming cost V 2 bases and J 11 bases, with 15 bases left between them. CDR3 nucleotides: TGTGCCAGCAGCCAAAACGGGGTACTCGCCGCTTTCTTT. Translated, it gives CASSQNGVLAAFF.

The chain couples TRBV19 to TRBJ2-1; 9 bases are shared with TRBD2. V was pared by 4 bases and J by 8 bases, with 6 bases of the junction left unmatched. The CDR3 is 14 residues long. Germline V lookup: CDR1 LNHDA, CDR2 SQIVND (reference sequence). The DNA of the CDR3 is TGTGCCAGTAGTACGACTAGCGGCATCTATGAGCAGTTCTTC. Encoded protein: CASSTTSGIYEQFF.

The V call is TRBV6-4, the J call TRBJ1-5, with D unresolved. This CDR3 contains 13 residues. Germline assignment: CDR1 MRHNA and CDR2 SNTAGT. V gave up 4 bases and J gave up 4 bases, with 8 bases separating them. Written as DNA, the CDR3 is TGTGCCAGCAGTGGGGCGAGGAATCAGCCCCAGCATTTT. Protein product: CASSGARNQPQHF.

The V gene is TRBV11-3, the J gene TRBJ2-1; D perhaps matches TRBD1 (6 bases). V gave up 5 bases and J gave up 0 bases, with 14 bases separating them. CDR1 is SGHNT, CDR2 YENEEA, per germline. There are 16 residues in the CDR3. DNA of the CDR3: TGTGCCAGCAGCCGCGAGACAGGAGACTCCTACAATGAGCAGTTCTTC. Its protein product is CASSRETGDSYNEQFF.

The chain combines TRBV6-5 with TRBJ2-7; perhaps TRBD2 as D (5 bases). CDR1 is MNHEY and CDR2 is SVGAGI in the germline V gene. Trimming stripped 5 bases from V and 5 bases from J, with 19 bases between. The CDR3 has 15 amino acids. CDR3 bases: TGTGCCAGCAGTCTAGCCAGACCGGGTCTCCACGAGCAGTACTTC. It yields the protein CASSLARPGLHEQYF.

The J gene is TRBJ1-1, the V gene TRBV6-2 or TRBV6-3; D not certain. CDR3 length equals 16 residues. V was clipped by 2 bases and J by 6 bases, with 19 bases between them. Germline CDR1 is MNHEY and CDR2 is SVGEGT. The CDR3 spells CASSYDLQNSPPEAFF. CDR3 bases: TGTGCCAGCAGTTACGACCTGCAGAATTCGCCCCCTGAAGCTTTCTTT.

J is TRBJ2-7 and V is TRBV19, with D perhaps TRBD1 or TRBD2 (6 bases each). In germline, CDR1 is LNHDA, CDR2 SQIVND (reference sequence). The CDR3 contains 14 residues. Trimming cost V 3 bases and J 4 bases, with 13 bases left between them. Written as DNA, the CDR3 is TGTGCCAGTAGTATTGGGGGGCCGAATTACGAGCAGTACTTC. Translating gives CASSIGGPNYEQYF.

CDR3 sequence reads: CASSETVGKLFF. CDR3 coding DNA: TGCGCCAGCAGTGAAACAGTCGGGAAACTGTTTTTT. This sequence joins TRBV10-2 and TRBJ1-4; no reliable D call. Per germline, CDR1 WSHSY and CDR2 SAAADI. V dropped 3 bases and J dropped 11 bases, with 10 bases sitting between them. This CDR3 has 12 amino acids.

This clone has just one count. The V and J genes are TRBV6-2 or TRBV6-3 and TRBJ1-3; 7 bases match TRBD1. Trimming cost V 7 bases and J 5 bases; bases outside gene matches: 8. Germline V lookup: CDR1 MNHEY, CDR2 SVGEGT. This CDR3 contains 14 residues. For the CDR3, the DNA is TGTGCCAGCACCCCCGGGGACAGAAGAAACACCATATATTTT. Its translation: CASTPGDRRNTIYF.

The table lists this clone with a few counts. The CDR3 protein is CASSQKRTGDYGYTF. The CDR3 DNA sequence: TGTGCCAGCAGCCAAAAGAGAACAGGGGACTATGGCTACACCTTC. V usage is TRBV14 and J usage is TRBJ1-2; 7 bases align to TRBD1. Germline CDR1 is SGHDN and CDR2 is FVKESK. This CDR3 comprises 15 residues. Germline trimming cut 2 bases from V and 3 bases from J; bases unmatched to any gene: 6.